The 18 T cell receptor beta chains reported below all come from one sample, sequenced in a study of brain T cells in children with intractable seizures. As to time point: blood from clinic visit 5 months post-surgery; TSC patient then seizure free. The assay was immunoSEQ multiplex PCR, and TCRdb's table has in-frame clones only and misses some. The sample records about 340,000 clones, over 90% being singletons. The sample in question was peripheral blood, obtained approximately 5 months after surgery. These receptors were collected from a boy in the first two years of life with tuberous sclerosis and intractable seizures.

The rearrangement joins TRBV6-5 to TRBJ1-2; 8 bases align to TRBD1. Germline values: CDR1 MNHEY, CDR2 SVGAGI. Trimming at V came to 6 bases and at J to 2 bases, leaving 5 bases not matched to a gene. This CDR3 region has 14 residues. CDR3 coding DNA: TGTGCCAGCAGCCGGACAGGGAGCAACTATGGCTACACCTTC. Translation gives CASSRTGSNYGYTF.

The chain recombines TRBV2 with TRBJ1-6; the D is unclear. This CDR3 is built from 14 residues. The germline V gene encodes CDR1 SNHLY and CDR2 FYNNEI. V lost 8 bases to trimming and J lost 8 bases, with 16 bases between them. CDR3 protein: CASAGREGYSPLHF. The CDR3 DNA reads TGTGCCAGCGCCGGCCGGGAAGGATATTCACCCCTCCACTTT.

The rearrangement joins TRBV14 to TRBJ2-7, with D unresolved. CDR1 SGHDN and CDR2 FVKESK come from the germline V gene. V lost 1 base to trimming and J lost 0 bases, with 13 bases between them. CDR3 size: 16 residues. The CDR3 sequence is CASSQGRRPHSYEQYF. The CDR3 nucleotides are TGTGCCAGCAGCCAAGGGCGGCGGCCCCACTCCTACGAGCAGTACTTC.

The CDR3 sequence: CASSQLAGSYEQYF. CDR3 DNA sequence: TGTGCCAGCTCACAACTAGCGGGCTCCTACGAGCAGTACTTC. V gene TRBV18 combines with J gene TRBJ2-7, with 9 bases that match TRBD2. Germline loops: CDR1 KGHSH, CDR2 LQKENI. V lost 4 bases to trimming and J lost 0 bases; unmatched junction nucleotides: 1. The CDR3 runs 14 residues.

The gene calls are TRBV27 and TRBJ2-7; no firm D call. Trimming stripped 5 bases from V and 0 bases from J, with 11 bases between. The CDR3 extends over 14 amino acids. Per germline, CDR1 MNHEY and CDR2 SMNVEV (reference sequence). The chain's CDR3 is CASSPQWASYEQYF. In nucleotides, the CDR3 is TGTGCCAGCAGTCCCCAGTGGGCCTCCTACGAGCAGTACTTC.

This chain links TRBV30 with TRBJ1-2, with a possible D match to TRBD1 (5 bases). The ends were cut back, 5 bases at V and 6 bases at J, with 16 bases in the middle. The CDR3 consists of 13 residues. CDR1 is GTSNPN, CDR2 SVGIG, per germline (reference sequence). CDR3 amino acids: CAWGQTTRHGYTF. In nucleotides, the CDR3 is TGTGCCTGGGGACAAACGACTAGACATGGCTACACCTTC. Full variable domain (remainder filled in from reference TRBV30 and TRBJ1-2): SQTIHQWPATLVQPVGSPLSLECTVEGTSNPNLYWYRQAAGRGLQLLFYSVGIGQISSEVPQNLSASRPQDRQFILSSKKLLLSDSGFYLCAWGQTTRHGYTFGSGTRLTVV.

The chain employs TRBV2 and TRBJ1-5; D is possibly TRBD1 (5 bases). The CDR3 has 16 residues. Germline CDR1 is SNHLY and CDR2 is FYNNEI. V gave up 5 bases and J gave up 2 bases, with 16 bases separating them. The CDR3 nucleotides are TGTGCCAGCAGTTTCAATGGGGTGGGACGCAATCAGCCCCAGCATTTT. This translates into CASSFNGVGRNQPQHF.

The genes are TRBV6-6 and TRBJ1-4, with D uncertain. Trimming removed 3 bases at V and 8 bases at J, with 4 bases between. CDR1 and CDR2 (germline): MNHNY, SVGAGI (reference sequence). The CDR3 runs 11 residues. The CDR3 nucleotides read TGTGCCAGCAGTTATGGAGAAAAACTGTTTTTT. This sequence encodes CASSYGEKLFF.

The CDR3 DNA reads as TGTGCCAGCAGCAAGGACAGGGTTTTAGCCAAAAACATTCAGTACTTC. Translating it yields CASSKDRVLAKNIQYF. The chain links TRBV5-6 to TRBJ2-4, with 8 bases matching TRBD1. This CDR3 comprises 16 residues. V gave up 4 bases and J gave up 0 bases; unmatched junction bases: 6. Germline assignment: CDR1 SGHDT and CDR2 YYEEEE.

The chain joins TRBV21-1 to TRBJ2-7; no DNA check was done on the table's D call, TRBD1. TRBV21-1 constitutes a pseudogene. The CDR3 spans 15 residues. This CDR3 is CASSKVRDRYYEQYF. For the CDR3, the DNA is TGTGCCAGCAGCAAAGTTCGGGACAGATACTACGAGCAGTACTTC.

The genes are TRBV24-1 and TRBJ2-5; 12 nucleotides align to TRBD2. Germline trimming cut 5 bases from V and 4 bases from J; bases unmatched to any gene: 4. The CDR3 contains 15 residues. The germline gives CDR1 KGHDR, CDR2 SFDVKD. CDR3 in DNA: TGTGCCACCAGTGGGTCGACTAGCGGGAGAGAGACCCAGTACTTC. It yields the protein CATSGSTSGRETQYF.

With regard to this clone: In the same sample, other DNA sequences code for this CDR3. The chain couples TRBV19 to TRBJ2-3, with D perhaps TRBD2 (5 bases). Trimming took off 3 bases at V and 0 bases at J, with 7 bases between the two ends. The CDR3 contains 14 residues. Germline V CDR1 and CDR2: LNHDA, SQIVND (reference sequence). The CDR3 reads CASSIRGSTDTQYF. The CDR3 nucleotides read TGTGCCAGTAGTATCCGGGGAAGCACAGATACGCAGTATTTT. Full variable domain (remainder filled in from reference TRBV19 and TRBJ2-3): DGGITQSPKYLFRKEGQNVTLSCEQNLNHDAMYWYRQDPGQGLRLIYYSQIVNDFQKGDIAEGYSVSREKKESFPLTVTSAQKNPTAFYLCASSIRGSTDTQYFGPGTRLTVL.

Regarding this clone: The same CDR3 is also encoded by other DNA sequences in this sample. CDR3 bases: TGTGCCAGCAGCCAAGATAACTCTGGGGCCAACGTCCTGACTTTC. This codes for CASSQDNSGANVLTF. The chain combines TRBV3-1 (or the pseudogene TRBV3-2) with TRBJ2-6, with D unresolved. Germline lookup yields CDR1 LGHDT and CDR2 YNNKEL (reference sequence). Trimming left V 0 bases short and J 0 bases short, with 3 bases between. This CDR3 spans 15 amino acids.

The chain uses TRBV3-1 (or the pseudogene TRBV3-2) and TRBJ2-1; 9 bases are shared with TRBD2. Germline V lookup: CDR1 LGHDT, CDR2 YNNKEL (reference sequence). V gave up 0 bases and J gave up 2 bases; unmatched junction bases: 8. CDR3 length: 18 amino acids. CDR3 in DNA: TGTGCCAGCAGCCAAGATGGGCTAGCGGGGATAACCTACAATGAGCAGTTCTTC. Protein product: CASSQDGLAGITYNEQFF.

The chain combines TRBV6-1 with TRBJ2-5, with D unclear. The CDR3 contains 12 residues. V shed 1 base and J shed 5 bases, with 5 bases lying between them. Per the germline V gene, CDR1 is MNHNS and CDR2 is SASEGT. The CDR3 DNA sequence: TGTGCCAGCAGTGAAGTTGCCGAGACCCAGTACTTC. Translating it yields CASSEVAETQYF.

The CDR3 spells CASSTSGTAPYEQYF. DNA for the CDR3: TGTGCCAGCAGTACGTCCGGGACAGCACCCTACGAGCAGTACTTC. This sequence joins TRBV28 and TRBJ2-7; 7 bases map to TRBD1. Per germline, CDR1 MDHEN and CDR2 SYDVKM. The CDR3 spans 15 residues. Trimming removed 5 bases from V and 2 bases from J; junction bases left unmatched: 9.

The chain joins TRBV19 to TRBJ1-1; 9 bases are a match to TRBD1. The V gene end was trimmed by 4 bases and the J gene end by 1 base; junction bases not matched to a gene: 4. Germline CDR1 LNHDA, CDR2 SQIVND (reference sequence). The CDR3 loop spans 15 amino acids. CDR3 region: CASSRLDRGNTEAFF. CDR3 nucleotide sequence: TGTGCCAGTAGTAGACTGGACAGGGGGAACACTGAAGCTTTCTTT.

This clone was seen just once. Other DNA sequences in this specimen translate into the identical CDR3. J is TRBJ2-7 and V is TRBV2, with TRBD2 identical over 7 bases. The CDR3 runs to 11 residues. J lost 4 bases, V lost 9 bases, and 3 bases had no gene match. Germline V lookup: CDR1 SNHLY, CDR2 FYNNEI. CDR3 in amino acids: CASRGGYEQYF. CDR3 bases: TGTGCCAGTCGCGGGGGATACGAGCAGTACTTC.